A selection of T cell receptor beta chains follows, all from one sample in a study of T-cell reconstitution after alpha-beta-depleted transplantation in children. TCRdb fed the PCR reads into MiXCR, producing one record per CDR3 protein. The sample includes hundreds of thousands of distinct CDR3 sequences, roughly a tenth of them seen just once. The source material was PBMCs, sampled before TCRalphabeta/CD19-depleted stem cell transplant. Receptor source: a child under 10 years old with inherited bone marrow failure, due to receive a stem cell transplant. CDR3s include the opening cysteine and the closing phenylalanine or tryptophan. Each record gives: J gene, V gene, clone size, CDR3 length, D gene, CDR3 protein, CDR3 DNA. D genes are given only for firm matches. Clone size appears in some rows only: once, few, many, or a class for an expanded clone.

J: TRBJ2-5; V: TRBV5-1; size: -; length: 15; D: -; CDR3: CASSSSGMGRVTQYF; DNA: TGCGCCAGCAGCTCTTCGGGTATGGGTAGGGTGACCCAGTACTTC
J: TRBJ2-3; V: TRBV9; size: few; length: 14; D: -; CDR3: CASSVAGPTDTQYF; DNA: TGTGCCAGCAGCGTAGCGGGCCCCACAGATACGCAGTATTTT
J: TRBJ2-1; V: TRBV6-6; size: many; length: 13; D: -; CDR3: CASSLLGRNEQFF; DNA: TGTGCCAGCAGTTTACTCGGTCGCAATGAGCAGTTCTTC
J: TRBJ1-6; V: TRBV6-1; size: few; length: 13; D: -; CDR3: CASSDLSRPPLHF; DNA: TGTGCCAGCAGTGATTTGTCGCGTCCACCCCTCCACTTT
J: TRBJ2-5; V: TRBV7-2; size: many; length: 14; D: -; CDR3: CASSSATGQETQYF; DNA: TGTGCCAGCAGCTCCGCGACAGGCCAAGAGACCCAGTACTTC
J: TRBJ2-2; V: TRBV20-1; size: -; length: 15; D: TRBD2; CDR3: CSASYSGRGTGELFF; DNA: TGCAGTGCTAGCTATAGCGGGAGAGGAACCGGGGAGCTGTTTTTT
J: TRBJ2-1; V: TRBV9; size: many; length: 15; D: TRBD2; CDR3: CASSVGVSGSNEQFF; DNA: TGTGCCAGCAGCGTAGGAGTTAGCGGGAGCAATGAGCAGTTCTTC
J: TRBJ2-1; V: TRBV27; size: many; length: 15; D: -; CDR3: CASSFQALGYNEQFF; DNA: TGTGCCAGCAGTTTCCAGGCCCTGGGATACAATGAGCAGTTCTTC
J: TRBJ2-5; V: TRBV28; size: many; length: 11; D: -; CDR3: CASSFVSTQYF; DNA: TGTGCCAGCAGTTTCGTATCAACCCAGTACTTC
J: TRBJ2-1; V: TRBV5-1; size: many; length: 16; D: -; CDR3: CTSSLALAGPYNEQFF; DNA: TGCACCAGCAGCTTGGCCCTTGCGGGGCCCTACAATGAGCAGTTCTTC
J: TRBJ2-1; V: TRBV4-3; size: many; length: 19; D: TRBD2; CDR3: CASSQDEGGPLKNYNEQFF; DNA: TGCGCCAGCAGCCAAGATGAGGGAGGGCCGTTGAAAAACTACAATGAGCAGTTCTTC
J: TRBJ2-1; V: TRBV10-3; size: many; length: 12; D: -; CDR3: CAISTMHNEQFF; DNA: TGTGCCATCAGCACAATGCACAATGAGCAGTTCTTC
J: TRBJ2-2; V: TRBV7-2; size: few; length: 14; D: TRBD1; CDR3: CASSLRTGHGELFF; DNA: TGTGCCAGCAGCTTAAGGACAGGACACGGGGAGCTGTTTTTT
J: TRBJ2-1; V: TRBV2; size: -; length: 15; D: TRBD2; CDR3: CASSGGTSHYNEQFF; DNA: TGTGCCAGCAGTGGGGGGACTAGCCACTACAATGAGCAGTTCTTC
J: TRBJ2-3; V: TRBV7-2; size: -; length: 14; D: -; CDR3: CASSLEQVTDTQYF; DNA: TGTGCCAGCAGCTTAGAACAGGTAACAGATACGCAGTATTTT
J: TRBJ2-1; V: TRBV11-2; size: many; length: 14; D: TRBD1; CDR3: CASSFGTGLHEQFF; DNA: TGTGCCAGCAGCTTCGGGACAGGGTTGCATGAGCAGTTCTTC
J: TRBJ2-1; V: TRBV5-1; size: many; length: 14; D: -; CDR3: CASSLDSPYNEQFF; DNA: TGCGCCAGCAGCTTGGACTCGCCCTACAATGAGCAGTTCTTC
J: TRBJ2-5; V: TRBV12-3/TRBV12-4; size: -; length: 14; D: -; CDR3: CASSLTGYGETQYF; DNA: TGTGCCAGCAGTTTAACAGGGTATGGAGAGACCCAGTACTTC
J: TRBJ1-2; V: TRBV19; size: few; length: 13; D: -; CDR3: CASSWQANYGYTF; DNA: TGTGCCAGTAGTTGGCAGGCTAACTATGGCTACACCTTC
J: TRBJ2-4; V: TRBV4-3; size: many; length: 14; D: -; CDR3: CASSQDARQPIQYF; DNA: TGCGCCAGCAGCCAAGATGCGCGGCAACCCATTCAGTACTTC
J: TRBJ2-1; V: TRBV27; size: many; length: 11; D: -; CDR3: CASSLSAEQFF; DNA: TGTGCCAGCAGTTTATCGGCTGAGCAGTTCTTC
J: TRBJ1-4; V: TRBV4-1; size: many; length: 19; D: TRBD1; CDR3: CASSQDYMAGQGAREKLFF; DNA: TGCGCCAGCAGCCAAGATTACATGGCCGGACAGGGGGCGCGGGAAAAACTGTTTTTT
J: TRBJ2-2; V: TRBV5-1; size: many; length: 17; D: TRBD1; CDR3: CASTLDGLGQGAGELFF; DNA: TGCGCCAGCACCTTGGACGGTCTGGGTCAGGGGGCCGGGGAGCTGTTTTTT
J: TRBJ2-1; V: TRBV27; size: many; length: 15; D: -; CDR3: CASSFSASSYNEQFF; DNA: TGTGCCAGCAGTTTCTCGGCGAGCTCCTACAATGAGCAGTTCTTC